Detailed here is one T cell receptor (beta chain). As yet, its antigen is unknown. This sample was included in a study of regulatory and conventional T cells in RAG deficiency. Study conclusions and caveats: Omenn patients showed >90% Treg-Tconv overlap and shorter CDR3 lengths. Treg unique TCR beta sequences were 90 to 100-fold fewer in Omenn syndrome and CID/AS patients than controls. Control T-cell subsets had markedly higher Shannon entropy and lower Simpson indices than RAG-deficient patients.

The method was immunoSEQ multiplex PCR; TCRdb's version includes in-frame clones alone and lacks a portion of them. The repertoire includes about 30,000 clones, just under 90% of them detected once, and 5.4% sits in the top ten. There are 15 residues in the CDR3. The germline gives CDR1 SNHLY, CDR2 FYNNEI. The sample also formed part of further work on regulatory T cells. In that study: Amplification used 52 TRBV primers and 13 TRBJ primers.

The TCR sequence derives from a human donor in good health. The V and J genes are TRBV2 and TRBJ2-5; possibly TRBD2 for D (6 bases). The J call is doubtful: the DNA matches TRBJ2-7 better. Sequencing was done on a sample of CD8+ T cells sorted from blood. The CDR3 DNA reads as TGTGCCAGCAGTGAGCAAAGCGGGTCTGTCTACGAGCAGTACTTC. Protein product: CASSEQSGSVYEQYF.